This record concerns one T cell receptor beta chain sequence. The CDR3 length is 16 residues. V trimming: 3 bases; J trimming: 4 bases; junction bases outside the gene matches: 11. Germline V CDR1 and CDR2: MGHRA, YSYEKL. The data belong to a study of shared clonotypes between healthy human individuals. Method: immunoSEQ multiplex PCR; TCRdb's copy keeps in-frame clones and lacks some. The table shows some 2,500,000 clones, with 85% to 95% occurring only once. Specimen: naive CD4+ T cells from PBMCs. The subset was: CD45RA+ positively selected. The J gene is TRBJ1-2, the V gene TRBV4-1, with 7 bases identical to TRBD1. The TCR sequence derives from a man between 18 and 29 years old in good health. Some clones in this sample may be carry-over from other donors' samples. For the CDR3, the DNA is TGCGCCAGCAGCCAGATAGACAGGGACCCTTTCTATGGCTACACCTTC. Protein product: CASSQIDRDPFYGYTF.